A selection of T cell receptor beta chains follows, all from one sample in a study of CD8+CD57+ T cells in acquired aplastic anemia. TCRdb recomputed calls from the reads with MiXCR, one row per CDR3 protein. This table holds approximately 180,000 distinct CDR3 sequences, 47% found once. The source material was sorted CD4+, CD8+, or CD8+CD57+ T cells (not recorded which) from PBMCs. The receptor source for this set is a human donor with aplastic anemia. Both conserved end residues are part of each CDR3. Fields, in order: V gene, J gene, CDR3 protein.

v_call: TRBV11-1
j_call: TRBJ2-1
cdr3_aa: CASPQGASYNEQFF

v_call: TRBV28
j_call: TRBJ1-2
cdr3_aa: CASSFTTGSNYGYTF

v_call: TRBV9
j_call: TRBJ2-7
cdr3_aa: CASSVGTGGTYEQYF

v_call: TRBV29-1
j_call: TRBJ2-7
cdr3_aa: CSVPGQGVGEQYF

v_call: TRBV20-1
j_call: TRBJ2-6
cdr3_aa: CNARDEWSSGADVLTF

v_call: TRBV12-5
j_call: TRBJ1-5
cdr3_aa: CASGFPQGTGLQPQHF

v_call: TRBV7-3
j_call: TRBJ2-7
cdr3_aa: CASRGGGQTYEQYF

v_call: TRBV11-1
j_call: TRBJ2-1
cdr3_aa: CASGRGESYNEQFF

v_call: TRBV5-6
j_call: TRBJ1-1
cdr3_aa: CASSLDTGTGNTEAFF

v_call: TRBV25-1
j_call: TRBJ1-1
cdr3_aa: CASSEYRAGMNTEAFF

v_call: TRBV7-2
j_call: TRBJ2-7
cdr3_aa: CASSLPYLNEQYF

v_call: TRBV25-1
j_call: TRBJ2-3
cdr3_aa: CASSENRQGWSTDTQYF

v_call: TRBV11-2
j_call: TRBJ1-5
cdr3_aa: CASSPGGGRSNQPQHF

v_call: TRBV6-1
j_call: TRBJ2-1
cdr3_aa: CASSEPRINEQFF

v_call: TRBV11-3
j_call: TRBJ2-7
cdr3_aa: CASSTMTGLEQYF

v_call: TRBV5-1
j_call: TRBJ2-7
cdr3_aa: CASSLGLAGGLHYEQYF

v_call: TRBV7-2
j_call: TRBJ2-7
cdr3_aa: CASRPTGTSYYEQYF

v_call: TRBV2
j_call: TRBJ2-6
cdr3_aa: CASTGQGAVSGANVLTF

v_call: TRBV6-2/TRBV6-3
j_call: TRBJ2-1
cdr3_aa: CASLGGAVSYNEQFF

v_call: TRBV12-3/TRBV12-4
j_call: TRBJ1-2
cdr3_aa: CASSLPGFQPRYTF

v_call: TRBV2
j_call: TRBJ2-3
cdr3_aa: CASSSDRSDTQYF

v_call: TRBV9
j_call: TRBJ1-5
cdr3_aa: CASSQSGGWQPQHF

v_call: TRBV19
j_call: TRBJ2-5
cdr3_aa: CASKINWGNSQETQYF

v_call: TRBV5-4
j_call: TRBJ1-2
cdr3_aa: CASNPGQGAYGYTF

v_call: TRBV5-4
j_call: TRBJ1-1
cdr3_aa: CASSLISQDRASNTEAFF

v_call: TRBV7-9
j_call: TRBJ1-2
cdr3_aa: CASSLAGQVYGYTF

v_call: TRBV5-1
j_call: TRBJ2-3
cdr3_aa: CASSRGGSSTDTQYF

v_call: TRBV6-1
j_call: TRBJ2-2
cdr3_aa: CATAPAGGTGELFF

v_call: TRBV10-3
j_call: TRBJ1-3
cdr3_aa: CAISSSSGNTIYF

v_call: TRBV7-9
j_call: TRBJ1-2
cdr3_aa: CASSYEGGGYTF

v_call: TRBV19
j_call: TRBJ2-7
cdr3_aa: CASSMKQSYEQYF

v_call: TRBV6-5
j_call: TRBJ1-2
cdr3_aa: CASSYSGGREAYGYTF

v_call: TRBV20-1
j_call: TRBJ1-1
cdr3_aa: CSAWDRGKSTEAFF

v_call: TRBV7-2
j_call: TRBJ1-1
cdr3_aa: CASSLEGGNTEAFF

v_call: TRBV2
j_call: TRBJ1-1
cdr3_aa: CASREVGGEAFF

v_call: TRBV2
j_call: TRBJ2-3
cdr3_aa: CASRTGGYTQYF

v_call: TRBV7-8
j_call: TRBJ1-6
cdr3_aa: CASSLAKGGSPLHF

v_call: TRBV5-1
j_call: TRBJ1-4
cdr3_aa: CASSYTDPNEKLFF

v_call: TRBV4-2
j_call: TRBJ1-2
cdr3_aa: CASSQANSEPYGYTF

v_call: TRBV25-1
j_call: TRBJ2-1
cdr3_aa: CASSELGSGTYNEQFF

v_call: TRBV2
j_call: TRBJ1-5
cdr3_aa: CASSGRGTGSNQPQHF

v_call: TRBV24-1
j_call: TRBJ2-3
cdr3_aa: CATSYGLEQYF

v_call: TRBV2
j_call: TRBJ2-5
cdr3_aa: CASRPRSKETQYF

v_call: TRBV11-1
j_call: TRBJ2-3
cdr3_aa: CASSQKRGPAVSDTQYF

v_call: TRBV29-1
j_call: TRBJ2-7
cdr3_aa: CSVVLAGTYEQYF

v_call: TRBV29-1
j_call: TRBJ1-2
cdr3_aa: CSVEVARGTYTF

v_call: TRBV4-1
j_call: TRBJ1-4
cdr3_aa: CASSQPQEKLFF

v_call: TRBV6-1
j_call: TRBJ2-2
cdr3_aa: CASRPLGQGGNTGELFF

v_call: TRBV10-3
j_call: TRBJ1-5
cdr3_aa: CAISERGVNQPQHF

v_call: TRBV2
j_call: TRBJ1-4
cdr3_aa: CASREVGQNNEKLFF

v_call: TRBV20-1
j_call: TRBJ1-1
cdr3_aa: CSAPQTSNTEAFF

v_call: TRBV11-1
j_call: TRBJ1-2
cdr3_aa: CASSLSTADYGYTF

v_call: TRBV5-6
j_call: TRBJ2-3
cdr3_aa: CASSSEGGQHTDTQYF

v_call: TRBV7-3
j_call: TRBJ1-1
cdr3_aa: CASSADGNTEAFF

v_call: TRBV6-1
j_call: TRBJ2-5
cdr3_aa: CARYRGQGVFRETQYF

v_call: TRBV7-9
j_call: TRBJ2-5
cdr3_aa: CATNGQETQYF

v_call: TRBV10-3
j_call: TRBJ1-2
cdr3_aa: CAISETWGRDGYTF